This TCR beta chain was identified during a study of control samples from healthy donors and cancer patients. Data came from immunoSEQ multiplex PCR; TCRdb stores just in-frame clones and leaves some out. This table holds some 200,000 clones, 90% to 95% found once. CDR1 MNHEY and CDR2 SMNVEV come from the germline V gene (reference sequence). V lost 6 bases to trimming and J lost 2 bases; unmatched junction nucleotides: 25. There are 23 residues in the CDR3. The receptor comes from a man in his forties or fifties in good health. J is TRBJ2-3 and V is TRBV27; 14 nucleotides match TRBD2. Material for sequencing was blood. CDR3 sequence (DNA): TGTGCCAGCAGCAAACTCAGGCGGACTAGCGGGGGGCCTGTGGGTTTAATCACAGATACGCAGTATTTT. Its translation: CASSKLRRTSGGPVGLITDTQYF.